Shown below are 11 T cell receptor beta chains from a single sample sequenced in a study of CD8 T cells in Susac syndrome. Reverse transcription used about 0.45 to 1 ug RNA and random hexamers. One entry per CDR3 protein results from TCRdb running MiXCR on the immunoSEQ multiplex PCR reads. Of around 200,000 distinct CDR3 sequences in the sample, approximately 94% were seen once. Sequenced sample: CD4+ T cells from PBMCs. These receptors came from a human donor with multiple sclerosis.

The V call is TRBV11-2, the J call TRBJ1-1; D unresolved. Trimming stripped 5 bases from V and 1 base from J, with 8 bases between. The CDR3 spans 13 residues. The germline gives CDR1 SGHAT, CDR2 FQNNGV. The CDR3 spells CASSTSGNTEAFF. Here the CDR3 DNA reads TGTGCCAGCAGCACCTCTGGGAACACTGAAGCTTTCTTT.

The CDR3, as DNA: TGCAGTGCTAGAGATTTCCGGGCTAGCGGCTACAATGAGCAGTTCTTC. Translated: CSARDFRASGYNEQFF. The chain employs TRBV20-1 and TRBJ2-1, with TRBD2 matching over 7 bases. V was clipped by 0 bases and J by 3 bases; unmatched bases: 8. The germline CDR1 and CDR2 sequences are DFQATT and SNEGSKA (reference sequence). CDR3 length equals 16 residues.

The V call is TRBV18, the J call TRBJ1-1, with D tentatively TRBD1 (5 bases). CDR3 length equals 16 residues. Trimming took off 3 bases at V and 0 bases at J, with 14 bases between the two ends. Germline V gene lookup returns CDR1 KGHSH and CDR2 LQKENI. The CDR3 sequence is CASSPMTGTLNTEAFF. The CDR3 nucleotides are TGTGCCAGCTCACCGATGACGGGGACTTTGAACACTGAAGCTTTCTTT.

This chain links TRBV15 with TRBJ2-2; D not resolved. The CDR3 length is 13 residues. Germline loops: CDR1 LNHNV, CDR2 YYDKDF (reference sequence). Trimming took off 1 base at V and 7 bases at J, with 7 bases between the two ends. As DNA, the CDR3 is TGTGCCACCAGCAGAGTAGGTCTCGGGGAGCTGTTTTTT. It translates to CATSRVGLGELFF. The variable domain in full, completed from reference TRBV15 and TRBJ2-2, reads DAMVIQNPRYQVTQFGKPVTLSCSQTLNHNVMYWYQQKSSQAPKLLFHYYDKDFNNEADTPDNFQSRRPNTSFCFLDIRSPGLGDTAMYLCATSRVGLGELFFGEGSRLTVL.

The chain employs TRBV7-2 and TRBJ2-5; TRBD2 aligns across 13 bases. The V segment lost 3 bases and the J segment 3 bases; nucleotides outside the gene matches: 10. The germline gives CDR1 SGHTA, CDR2 FQGNSA. The CDR3 covers 18 residues. CDR3 sequence (DNA): TGTGCCAGCAGCTTGGGACTAGCGGGGCCCGGTAGGAAAGAGACCCAGTACTTC. Translated: CASSLGLAGPGRKETQYF.

The V and J genes are TRBV30 and TRBJ1-5; D is uncertain. This CDR3 comprises 13 residues. V dropped 5 bases and J dropped 4 bases, with 12 bases sitting between them. Germline assignment: CDR1 GTSNPN and CDR2 SVGIG (reference sequence). In DNA form, the CDR3 reads TGTGCCTGGGCCCGAGGAAGGAATCAGCCCCAGCATTTT. The encoded protein is CAWARGRNQPQHF.

The gene calls are TRBV25-1 and TRBJ1-2, with TRBD1 identical over 8 bases. The CDR3 runs 18 residues. Unmatched junction bases numbered 16, after V lost 3 bases and J lost 4 bases. Per the germline V gene, CDR1 is MGHDK and CDR2 is SYGVNS. The CDR3 reads CASSDRGTGHPLRYGYTF. The CDR3 DNA sequence: TGTGCCAGCAGTGATAGAGGGACAGGACACCCACTACGCTATGGCTACACCTTC.

V and J are TRBV12-5 and TRBJ2-3, with D unclear. Per germline, CDR1 LGHNT and CDR2 FRNRAP. This CDR3 is 15 amino acids long. The V and J ends lost 7 bases and 0 bases respectively, with 14 bases between them. The chain's CDR3 is CASVLGSPSTDTQYF. For the CDR3, the DNA is TGTGCTAGTGTCCTCGGGTCCCCTAGCACAGATACGCAGTATTTT. Using reference TRBV12-5 and TRBJ2-3 for the parts outside the CDR3, the full variable domain is DARVTQTPRHKVTEMGQEVTMRCQPILGHNTVFWYRQTMMQGLELLAYFRNRAPLDDSGMPKDRFSAEMPDATLATLKIQPSEPRDSAVYFCASVLGSPSTDTQYFGPGTRLTVL.

This clonotype was counted once. The rearrangement links TRBV3-1 to TRBJ1-5; D gene uncertain. Deletions cut 2 bases from V and 0 bases from J, with 5 bases between. There are 14 residues in the CDR3. The V gene's germline CDR1 is LGHDT and CDR2 YNNKEL (reference sequence). The CDR3 loop is CASSQLISNQPQHF. The CDR3 nucleotides are TGTGCCAGCAGCCAACTTATTAGCAATCAGCCCCAGCATTTT.

The table lists this clonotype with a count of one. The rearrangement joins TRBV18 to TRBJ2-1; TRBD2 matches 7 bases. Germline lookup yields CDR1 KGHSH and CDR2 LQKENI. V lost 4 bases to trimming and J lost 2 bases; unmatched junction nucleotides: 2. This CDR3 has 14 amino acids. The CDR3 region is CASSLSGAYNEQFF. In nucleotides, the CDR3 is TGTGCCAGCTCACTAAGCGGGGCCTACAATGAGCAGTTCTTC.

J is TRBJ1-1 and V is TRBV4-1, with 7 bases identical to TRBD1. The ends lost 4 bases at V and 0 bases at J; junction bases unmatched: 11. The CDR3 consists of 17 residues. Germline values: CDR1 MGHRA, CDR2 YSYEKL. CDR3 protein: CASSPLMSRGMNTEAFF. The CDR3 DNA reads TGCGCCAGCAGCCCCTTAATGAGCAGGGGGATGAACACTGAAGCTTTCTTT.